Described below is a single T cell receptor beta chain sequence and its context. This sample is part of a study of blood T cell repertoires in COVID-19. Study background: COVID-19 samples, acute and convalescent, were from the United States, Italy and Spain.

The ends were cut back, 3 bases at V and 3 bases at J, with 15 bases in the middle. CDR3 length: 15 amino acids. Looked up from germline, CDR1 is SGHDT and CDR2 is YYEEEE. Original handling: Amplification of reference gene primers was used by the study to estimate nucleated cell counts. Clones were sequenced by immunoSEQ multiplex PCR, and TCRdb holds only the in-frame ones, with some missing. V, J and clone size derive from that table, while D and trimming were established from the DNA sequence. Seen here are about 94,000 clones, 87% observed once, and the top ten hold 7% to 9%. J is TRBJ1-2 and V is TRBV5-6; D ambiguous. The sample comprised peripheral blood. The sequence was collected from a human donor with acute or convalescent COVID-19. The donor label of this sample is uncertain. As DNA, the CDR3 is TGTGCCAGCAGCTCGCCGAGGCTGACGGACTATGGCTACACCTTC. Protein sequence: CASSSPRLTDYGYTF. The variable domain in full, completed from reference TRBV5-6 and TRBJ1-2, reads DAGVTQSPTHLIKTRGQQVTLRCSPKSGHDTVSWYQQALGQGPQFIFQYYEEEERQRGNFPDRFSGHQFPNYSSELNVNALLLGDSALYLCASSSPRLTDYGYTFGSGTRLTVV.